This T cell receptor beta chain was found in a study of T cell changes during pregnancy in multiple sclerosis. Assay: immunoSEQ multiplex PCR; the TCRdb copy retains only in-frame clones and omits some. The table records about 44,000 clones, roughly 92% of them present only once. V was clipped by 4 bases and J by 4 bases, with 14 bases between them. Germline-derived CDR1 and CDR2 are SGHRS and YFSETQ. The CDR3 runs to 14 residues. The chain uses TRBV5-1 and TRBJ1-2; D is uncertain. The receptor comes from a female donor with multiple sclerosis, enrolled in a pregnancy study. This specimen was CD4+ T cells from peripheral blood mononuclear cells, taken in the first trimester of pregnancy. CDR3 sequence: CASSPSPGGYGYTF. The CDR3 DNA reads TGCGCCAGCAGCCCGTCACCCGGTGGCTATGGCTACACCTTC.